This T cell receptor (beta chain) was identified in a study of tumor and adjacent non-tumor tissue in lung cancer. Overall study context: On average, productive TCRbeta reads reached 4 million to 4.5 million per sample.

Three rounds of nested PCR, following a modified ARM-PCR protocol, produced the TCRbeta library. TCRdb reprocessed the multiplex PCR reads with MiXCR, giving one entry per CDR3 protein. The sample carries 200,000 to 250,000 distinct CDR3 sequences, over 55% recorded once. No cell sorting was done before RNA was extracted from the tissue. This TCR derives from a man in his sixties with non-small cell lung cancer. Sequencing was carried out using lung tumor tissue.

Here the CDR3 reads CSAPLHRLAGLNNEQFF. The CDR3 coding sequence is TGCAGTGCTCCCCTTCACCGACTAGCGGGGCTTAACAATGAGCAGTTCTTC. The chain links TRBV20-1 to TRBJ2-1, with TRBD2 identical over 11 bases. V dropped 5 bases and J dropped 5; count of bases not matched to a gene: 14. This CDR3 has 17 residues. Germline CDR1 is DFQATT and CDR2 is SNEGSKA (reference sequence).